This T cell receptor (beta chain) was retrieved from a study of vaccination effects on CD4 cells after COVID-19. The CDR3 covers 16 residues. V shed 0 bases, J shed 8 bases, and the junction held 4 bases outside the gene matches. Germline loops: CDR1 SGDLS, CDR2 YYNGEE. Libraries were prepared by immunoSEQ multiplex PCR; TCRdb keeps only in-frame clonotypes and omits some of them. The sample comprises approximately 61,000 clones, just under 80% of which are singletons, and approximately 4.5% rests with the top ten. The table lists this clone with a count of one. The antigen remains undetermined. After less than twelve days in culture, the CD4+ T cells were isolated. The vaccine given was either BNT162b2 or mRNA-1273, in two doses.

This clonotype was obtained from a human donor who received a COVID-19 vaccine. The sequencing used CD4+ T cells from PBMCs cultured without peptide, collected after COVID-19 vaccination. V and J are TRBV9 and TRBJ2-1, with TRBD2 matching 14 bases. CDR3 bases: TGTGCCAGCAGCGTAGAGGGACTAGCGGGGGTCTATGAGCAGTTCTTC. This translates into CASSVEGLAGVYEQFF.